The next 14 T cell receptor beta chains were all read from a single sample in a study of blood T cell repertoires in COVID-19. Assay used: immunoSEQ multiplex PCR; TCRdb lists only in-frame clones, some missing. The sample has some 700,000 clones; 70% to 90% are singletons. The sequenced sample was peripheral blood. These receptors were taken from a woman younger than 35 with acute or convalescent COVID-19.

CDR3 DNA: TGTGCCAGCAGCTTAGAGGACTCAATCTATGGCTACACCTTC. Its translation is CASSLEDSIYGYTF. The chain uses TRBV7-9 and TRBJ1-2; the D is unclear. Looked up from germline, CDR1 is SEHNR and CDR2 is FQNEAQ (reference sequence). V was cut by 1 base and J by 4 bases, with 10 bases left in between. The CDR3 is made up of 14 amino acids.

The rearrangement joins TRBV12-3 or TRBV12-4 to TRBJ1-3, with unresolved D. Trimming removed 7 bases from V and 0 bases from J, with 7 bases in between. This CDR3 has 13 amino acids. CDR3 residues: CASTVNSGNTIYF. The CDR3 DNA reads TGTGCCAGCACCGTAAACTCTGGAAACACCATATATTTT.

In its sample, this clone was seen once. The chain links TRBV29-1 to TRBJ1-2; weak D call: TRBD1 (6 bases). Germline loops: CDR1 SQVTM, CDR2 ANQGSEA. Trimming took off 2 bases at V and 0 bases at J, with 13 bases between the two ends. This CDR3 has 15 amino acids. DNA of the CDR3: TGCAGCGTTGAAAACGCTGGACAGACTAACTATGGCTACACCTTC. As protein: CSVENAGQTNYGYTF.

V is TRBV9 and J is TRBJ2-2; 11 bases align to TRBD2. The CDR3 runs to 16 residues. The germline V gene has CDR1 SGDLS and CDR2 YYNGEE. V gave up 4 bases and J gave up 3 bases; unmatched junction bases: 5. The CDR3 DNA reads TGTGCCAGCAGCCCCGGGACTAGCGGCTACACCGGGGAGCTGTTTTTT. It is translated as CASSPGTSGYTGELFF.

CDR3: CASGTEGSYEQYF. CDR3 bases: TGTGCATCAGGGACAGAGGGCTCCTACGAGCAGTACTTC. The rearrangement joins TRBV12-2 to TRBJ2-7; the table calls TRBD1, which could not be checked here. TRBV12-2 is a documented pseudogene. The CDR3 has 13 residues.

The rearrangement uses TRBV25-1 and TRBJ1-6; D remains unclear. The V gene's germline CDR1 is MGHDK and CDR2 SYGVNS. V lost 6 bases, J lost 0 bases, and 12 bases lay in between. The CDR3 consists of 16 residues. The CDR3 DNA reads as TGTGCCAGCAGAAAAGAACCTAGCTCCTATAATTCACCCCTCCACTTT. Protein sequence: CASRKEPSSYNSPLHF. The whole variable domain, remainder taken from reference TRBV25-1 and TRBJ1-6, is EADIYQTPRYLVIGTGKKITLECSQTMGHDKMYWYQQDPGMELHLIHYSYGVNSTEKGDLSSESTVSRIRTEHFPLTLESARPSHTSQYLCASRKEPSSYNSPLHFGNGTRLTVT.

The rearrangement joins TRBV23-1 to TRBJ1-2; TRBD1 matches 8 bases. TRBV23-1 belongs to the ORF category, with a function that is uncertain. This CDR3 is built from 15 residues. The junction had 7 bases not matched to a gene; V was cut back by 4 bases and J by 3 bases. DNA of the CDR3: TGCGCCAGCAGTCCGGTGACAGGGGATGACTATGGCTACACCTTC. Amino acids: CASSPVTGDDYGYTF.

This sequence joins TRBV6-2 or TRBV6-3 and TRBJ2-1; maybe TRBD2 (5 bases). This CDR3 region has 13 residues. CDR1 is MNHEY, CDR2 SVGEGT, per germline. Trimming shortened V by 3 bases and J by 7 bases, and 10 bases separated the two germline ends. The CDR3 DNA sequence: TGTGCCAGCAGTTATGGGCGAGGGAATGAGCAGTTCTTC. Protein product: CASSYGRGNEQFF.

A few counts support this clone. V gene TRBV5-1 combines with J gene TRBJ1-3; 8 bases align to TRBD1. CDR1 and CDR2 from the germline V gene are SGHRS and YFSETQ. The length of the CDR3 is 15 residues. V lost 1 base, J lost 2 bases, and 2 bases stayed unmatched. The CDR3, as DNA: TGCGCCAGCAGCTTGACGACAGGGGCTGGAAACACCATATATTTT. It is translated as CASSLTTGAGNTIYF.

This clone was seen more than once but under ten times. V and J are TRBV3-1 (or the pseudogene TRBV3-2) and TRBJ2-7, with 7 bases fitting TRBD1. The V gene end was trimmed by 6 bases and the J gene end by 3 bases; junction bases not matched to a gene: 8. Germline CDR1 is LGHDT and CDR2 is YNNKEL (reference sequence). The CDR3 runs to 14 residues. The CDR3 loop is CASSPGTANYEQYF. The CDR3 DNA reads TGTGCCAGCAGTCCTGGGACAGCGAACTACGAGCAGTACTTC.

This sequence joins TRBV7-9 and TRBJ2-3; D call uncertain. The germline gives CDR1 SEHNR, CDR2 FQNEAQ (reference sequence). V gave up 6 bases and J gave up 6 bases, with 7 bases separating them. The CDR3 length is 11 residues. CDR3 protein: CASSEQDTQYF. For the CDR3, the DNA is TGTGCCAGCAGTGAACAGGATACGCAGTATTTT.

This clone was seen a few times. The chain couples TRBV6-5 to TRBJ1-2; D perhaps matches TRBD1 (6 bases). The ends were cut back, 7 bases at V and 6 bases at J, with 12 bases in the middle. The germline CDR1 and CDR2 sequences are MNHEY and SVGAGI. The CDR3 sequence is 12 residues long. CDR3 nucleotide sequence: TGTGCCAGCATGGGCGGGGGCGATGGCTACACCTTC. As protein: CASMGGGDGYTF.

The genes are TRBV11-2 and TRBJ2-7; the match to TRBD1 covers 9 bases. Germline-derived CDR1 and CDR2 are SGHAT and FQNNGV. This CDR3 is built from 15 residues. V shed 3 bases and J 2 bases; nucleotides not matched to a gene: 5. CDR3 residues: CASSFWDRAPYEQYF. The CDR3 DNA reads TGTGCCAGCAGCTTTTGGGACAGGGCCCCCTACGAGCAGTACTTC.

The gene calls are TRBV6-5 and TRBJ2-1; 8 bases are a match to TRBD2. J was trimmed by 4 bases and V by 4 bases; bases with no gene match: 9. In germline, CDR1 is MNHEY, CDR2 SVGAGI. This CDR3 spans 16 amino acids. In DNA form, the CDR3 reads TGTGCCAGCAGTTTCCTCAGCGGGGGACCTTACAATGAGCAGTTCTTC. Amino acids: CASSFLSGGPYNEQFF.